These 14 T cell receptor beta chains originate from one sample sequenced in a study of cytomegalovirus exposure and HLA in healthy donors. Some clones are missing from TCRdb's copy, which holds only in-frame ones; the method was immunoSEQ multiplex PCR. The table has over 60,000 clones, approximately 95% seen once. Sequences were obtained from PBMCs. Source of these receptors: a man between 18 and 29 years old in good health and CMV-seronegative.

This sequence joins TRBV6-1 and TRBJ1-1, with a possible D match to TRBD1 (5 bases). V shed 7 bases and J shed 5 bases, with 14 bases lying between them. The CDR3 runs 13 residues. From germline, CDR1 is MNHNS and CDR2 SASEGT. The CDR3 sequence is CASTPRRGTEAFF. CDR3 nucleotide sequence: TGTGCCAGCACGCCTCGGCGGGGGACTGAAGCTTTCTTT.

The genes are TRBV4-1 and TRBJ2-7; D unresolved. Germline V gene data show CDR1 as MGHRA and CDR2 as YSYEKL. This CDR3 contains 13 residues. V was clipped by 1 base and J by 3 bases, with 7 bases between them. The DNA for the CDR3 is TGCGCCAGCAGCCAAGGCGGCCTCTACGAGCAGTACTTC. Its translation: CASSQGGLYEQYF.

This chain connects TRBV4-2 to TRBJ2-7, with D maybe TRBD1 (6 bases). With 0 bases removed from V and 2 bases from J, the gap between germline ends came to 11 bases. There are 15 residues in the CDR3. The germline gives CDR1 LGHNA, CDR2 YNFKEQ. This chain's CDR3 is CASSQEYDRTYEQYF. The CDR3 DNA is TGTGCCAGCAGCCAAGAGTACGACAGGACCTACGAGCAGTACTTC.

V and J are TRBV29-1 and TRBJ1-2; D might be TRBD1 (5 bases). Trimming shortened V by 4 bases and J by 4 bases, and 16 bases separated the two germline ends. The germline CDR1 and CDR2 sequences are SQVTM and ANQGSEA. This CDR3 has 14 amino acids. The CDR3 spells CSVGLAGKGYGYTF. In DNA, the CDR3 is TGCAGCGTTGGTTTGGCAGGGAAAGGCTATGGCTACACCTTC.

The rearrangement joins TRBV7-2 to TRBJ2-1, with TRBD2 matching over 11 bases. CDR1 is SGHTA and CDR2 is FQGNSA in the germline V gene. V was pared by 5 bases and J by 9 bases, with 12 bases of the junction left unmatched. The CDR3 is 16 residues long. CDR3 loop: CASSPFISGGAGEQFF. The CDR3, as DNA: TGTGCCAGCAGCCCCTTTATTAGCGGGGGGGCAGGTGAGCAGTTCTTC.

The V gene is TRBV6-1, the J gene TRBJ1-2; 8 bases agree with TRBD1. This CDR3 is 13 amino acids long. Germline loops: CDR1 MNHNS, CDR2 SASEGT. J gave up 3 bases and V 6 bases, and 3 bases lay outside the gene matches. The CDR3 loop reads CASRNRGDYGYTF. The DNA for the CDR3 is TGTGCCAGCAGAAACAGGGGGGACTATGGCTACACCTTC.

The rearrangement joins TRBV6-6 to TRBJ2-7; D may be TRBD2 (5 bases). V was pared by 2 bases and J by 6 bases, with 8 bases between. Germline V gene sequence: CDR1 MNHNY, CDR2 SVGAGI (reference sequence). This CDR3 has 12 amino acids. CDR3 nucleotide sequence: TGTGCCAGCAGTTACGAGGGAATCGAGCAGTACTTC. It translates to CASSYEGIEQYF.

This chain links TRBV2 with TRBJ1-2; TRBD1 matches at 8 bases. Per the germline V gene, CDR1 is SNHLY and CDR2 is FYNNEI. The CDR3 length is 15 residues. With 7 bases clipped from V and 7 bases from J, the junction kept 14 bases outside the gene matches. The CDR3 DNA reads TGTGCCAGCACTGACCTAACCCAGGGGGCGGGTGGCTACACCTTC. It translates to CASTDLTQGAGGYTF. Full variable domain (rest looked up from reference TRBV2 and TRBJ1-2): EPEVTQTPSHQVTQMGQEVILRCVPISNHLYFYWYRQILGQKVEFLVSFYNNEISEKSEIFDDQFSVERPDGSNFTLKIRSTKLEDSAMYFCASTDLTQGAGGYTFGSGTRLTVV.

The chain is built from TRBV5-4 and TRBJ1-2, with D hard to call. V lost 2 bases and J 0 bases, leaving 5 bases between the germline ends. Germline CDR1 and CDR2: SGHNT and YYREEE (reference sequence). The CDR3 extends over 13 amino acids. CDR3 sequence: CASSFTANYGYTF. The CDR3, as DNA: TGTGCCAGCAGCTTCACTGCTAACTATGGCTACACCTTC.

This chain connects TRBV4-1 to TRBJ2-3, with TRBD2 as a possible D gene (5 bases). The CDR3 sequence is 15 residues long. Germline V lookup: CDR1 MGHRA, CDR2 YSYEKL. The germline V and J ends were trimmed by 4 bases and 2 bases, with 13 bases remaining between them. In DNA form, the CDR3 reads TGCGCCAGCAGCCCCCCAGCGGCCCCCACAGATACGCAGTATTTT. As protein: CASSPPAAPTDTQYF.

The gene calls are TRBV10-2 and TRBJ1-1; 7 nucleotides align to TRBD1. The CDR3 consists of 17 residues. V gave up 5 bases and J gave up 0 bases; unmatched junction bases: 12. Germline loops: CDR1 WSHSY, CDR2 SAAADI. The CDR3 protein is CASSPKLPGQLNTEAFF. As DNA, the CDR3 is TGCGCCAGCAGTCCGAAGCTTCCGGGACAGTTGAACACTGAAGCTTTCTTT.

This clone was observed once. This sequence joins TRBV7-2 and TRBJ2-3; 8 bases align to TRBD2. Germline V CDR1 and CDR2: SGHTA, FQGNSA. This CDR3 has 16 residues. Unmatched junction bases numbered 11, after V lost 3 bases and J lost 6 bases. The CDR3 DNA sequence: TGTGCCAGCAGCTTCCCCGAACGGGGGGGCCTCGATACGCAGTATTTT. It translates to CASSFPERGGLDTQYF.

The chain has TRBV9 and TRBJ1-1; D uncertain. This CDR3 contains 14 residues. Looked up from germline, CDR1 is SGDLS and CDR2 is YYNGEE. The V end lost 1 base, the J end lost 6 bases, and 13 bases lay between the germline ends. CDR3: CASSVREAGPEAFF. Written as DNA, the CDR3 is TGTGCCAGCAGCGTAAGGGAGGCCGGCCCTGAAGCTTTCTTT.

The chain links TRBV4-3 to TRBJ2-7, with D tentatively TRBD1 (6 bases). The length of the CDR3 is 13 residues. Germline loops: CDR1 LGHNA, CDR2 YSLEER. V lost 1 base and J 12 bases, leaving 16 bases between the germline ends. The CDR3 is CASSQGRQGFRYF. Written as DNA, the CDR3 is TGCGCCAGCAGCCAAGGTCGTCAGGGGTTTCGGTACTTC.